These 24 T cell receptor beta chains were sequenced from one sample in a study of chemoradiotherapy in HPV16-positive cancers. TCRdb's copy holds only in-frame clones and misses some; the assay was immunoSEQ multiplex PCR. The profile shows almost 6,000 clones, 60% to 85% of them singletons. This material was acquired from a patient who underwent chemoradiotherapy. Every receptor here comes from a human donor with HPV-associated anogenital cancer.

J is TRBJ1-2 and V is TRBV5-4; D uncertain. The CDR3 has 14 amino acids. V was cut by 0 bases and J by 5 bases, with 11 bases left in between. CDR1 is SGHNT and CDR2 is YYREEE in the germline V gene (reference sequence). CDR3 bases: TGTGCCAGCAGCTTGGCCGCATCGGGATATGGCTACACCTTC. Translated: CASSLAASGYGYTF.

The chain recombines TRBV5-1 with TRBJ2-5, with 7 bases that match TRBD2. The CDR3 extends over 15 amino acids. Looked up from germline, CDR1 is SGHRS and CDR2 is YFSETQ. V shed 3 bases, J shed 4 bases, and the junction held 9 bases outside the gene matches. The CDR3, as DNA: TGCGCCAGCAGCTGGGTAGCGGGCGAGGGAGAGACCCAGTACTTC. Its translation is CASSWVAGEGETQYF.

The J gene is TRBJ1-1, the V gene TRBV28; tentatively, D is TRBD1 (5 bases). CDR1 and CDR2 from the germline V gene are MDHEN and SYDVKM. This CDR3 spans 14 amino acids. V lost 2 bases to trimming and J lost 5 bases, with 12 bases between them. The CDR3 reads CASSLPRDVTEAFF. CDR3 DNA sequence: TGTGCCAGCAGTTTACCCAGGGATGTAACTGAAGCTTTCTTT.

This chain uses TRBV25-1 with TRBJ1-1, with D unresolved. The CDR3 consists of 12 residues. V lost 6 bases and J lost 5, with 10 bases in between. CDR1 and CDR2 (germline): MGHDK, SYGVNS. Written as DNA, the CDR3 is TGTGCCAGCAGGGGCCTGAGGACTGAAGCTTTCTTT. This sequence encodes CASRGLRTEAFF.

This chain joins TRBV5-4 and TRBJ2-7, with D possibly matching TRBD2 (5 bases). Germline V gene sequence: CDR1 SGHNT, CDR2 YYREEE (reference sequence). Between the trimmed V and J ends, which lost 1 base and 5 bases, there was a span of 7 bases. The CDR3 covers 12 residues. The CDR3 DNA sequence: TGTGCCAGCAGCTTGACGAGGGACGAGCAGTACTTC. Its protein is CASSLTRDEQYF. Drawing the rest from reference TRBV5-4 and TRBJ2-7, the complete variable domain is ETGVTQSPTHLIKTRGQQVTLRCSSQSGHNTVSWYQQALGQGPQFIFQYYREEENGRGNFPPRFSGLQFPNYSSELNVNALELDDSALYLCASSLTRDEQYFGPGTRLTVT.

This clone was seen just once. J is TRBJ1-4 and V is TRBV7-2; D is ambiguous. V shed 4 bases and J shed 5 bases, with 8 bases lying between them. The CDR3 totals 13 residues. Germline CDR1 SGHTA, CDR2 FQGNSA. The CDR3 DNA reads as TGTGCCAGCAGCTCCTCCCGAAATGAAAAACTGTTTTTT. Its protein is CASSSSRNEKLFF.

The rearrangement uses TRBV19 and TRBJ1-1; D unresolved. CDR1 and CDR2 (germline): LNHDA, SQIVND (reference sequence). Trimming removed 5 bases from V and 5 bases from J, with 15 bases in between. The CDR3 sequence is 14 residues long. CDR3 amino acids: CASSPDGFYTEAFF. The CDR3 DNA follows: TGTGCCAGTAGTCCGGACGGTTTTTATACTGAAGCTTTCTTT.

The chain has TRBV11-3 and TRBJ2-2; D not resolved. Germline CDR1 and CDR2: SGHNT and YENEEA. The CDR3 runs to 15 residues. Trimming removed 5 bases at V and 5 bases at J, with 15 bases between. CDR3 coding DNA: TGTGCCAGCAGCCAACCGGGCCTTTATACCGGGGAGCTGTTTTTT. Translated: CASSQPGLYTGELFF.

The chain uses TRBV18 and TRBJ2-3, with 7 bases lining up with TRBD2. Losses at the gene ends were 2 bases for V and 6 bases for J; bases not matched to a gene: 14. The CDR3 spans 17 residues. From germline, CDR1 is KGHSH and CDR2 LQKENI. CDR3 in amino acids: CASSPGGVIGGSDTQYF. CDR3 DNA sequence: TGTGCCAGCTCACCAGGAGGGGTTATTGGCGGGAGTGATACGCAGTATTTT.

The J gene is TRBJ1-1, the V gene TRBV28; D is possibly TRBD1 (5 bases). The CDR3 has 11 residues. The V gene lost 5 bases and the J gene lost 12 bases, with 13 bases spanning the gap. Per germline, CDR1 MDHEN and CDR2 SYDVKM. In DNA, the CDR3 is TGTGCCAGCAGTGAAGAGGGGCGAACTTTCTTT. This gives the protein CASSEEGRTFF.

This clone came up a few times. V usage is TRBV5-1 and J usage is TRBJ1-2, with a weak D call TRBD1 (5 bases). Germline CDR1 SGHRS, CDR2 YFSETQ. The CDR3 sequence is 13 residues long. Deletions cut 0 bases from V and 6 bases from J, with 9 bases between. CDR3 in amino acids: CASSLGQGDGYTF. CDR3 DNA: TGCGCCAGCAGCTTGGGTCAGGGAGATGGCTACACCTTC.

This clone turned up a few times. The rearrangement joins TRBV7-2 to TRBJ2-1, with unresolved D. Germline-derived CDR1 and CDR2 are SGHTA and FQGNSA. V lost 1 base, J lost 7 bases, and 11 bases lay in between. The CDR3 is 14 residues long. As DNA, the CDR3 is TGTGCCAGCAGCTTAGACCTATATACGAATGAGCAGTTCTTC. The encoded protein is CASSLDLYTNEQFF.

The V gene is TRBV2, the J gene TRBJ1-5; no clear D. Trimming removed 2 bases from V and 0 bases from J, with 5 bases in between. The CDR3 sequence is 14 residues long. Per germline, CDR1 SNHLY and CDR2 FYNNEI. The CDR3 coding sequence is TGTGCCAGCAGTGAAATGTTTAGCAATCAGCCCCAGCATTTT. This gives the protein CASSEMFSNQPQHF.

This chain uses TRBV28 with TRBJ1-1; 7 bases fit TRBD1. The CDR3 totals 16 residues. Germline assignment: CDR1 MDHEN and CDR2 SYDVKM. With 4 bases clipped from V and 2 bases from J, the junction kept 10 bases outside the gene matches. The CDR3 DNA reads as TGTGCCAGCAGTTCTAGCGGACAGGCAATTAACACTGAAGCTTTCTTT. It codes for CASSSSGQAINTEAFF.

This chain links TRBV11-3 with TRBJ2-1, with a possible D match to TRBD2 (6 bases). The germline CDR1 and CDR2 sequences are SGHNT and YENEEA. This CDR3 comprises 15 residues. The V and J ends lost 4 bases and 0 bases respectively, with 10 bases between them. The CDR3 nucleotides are TGTGCCAGCAGCTCAGGACTAAGCTCCTACAATGAGCAGTTCTTC. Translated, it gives CASSSGLSSYNEQFF.

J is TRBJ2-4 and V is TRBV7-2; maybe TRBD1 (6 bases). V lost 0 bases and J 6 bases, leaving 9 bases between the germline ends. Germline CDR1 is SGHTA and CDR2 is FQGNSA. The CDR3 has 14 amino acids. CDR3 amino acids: CASSLAGRGNIQYF. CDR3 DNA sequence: TGTGCCAGCAGCTTAGCGGGCAGGGGAAACATTCAGTACTTC.

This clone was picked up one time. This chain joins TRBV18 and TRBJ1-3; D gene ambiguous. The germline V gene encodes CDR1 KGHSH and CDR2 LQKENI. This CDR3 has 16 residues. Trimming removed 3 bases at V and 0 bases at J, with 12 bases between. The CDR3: CASSPTSLGSGNTIYF. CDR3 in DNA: TGTGCCAGCTCACCGACCTCTCTCGGCTCTGGAAACACCATATATTTT.

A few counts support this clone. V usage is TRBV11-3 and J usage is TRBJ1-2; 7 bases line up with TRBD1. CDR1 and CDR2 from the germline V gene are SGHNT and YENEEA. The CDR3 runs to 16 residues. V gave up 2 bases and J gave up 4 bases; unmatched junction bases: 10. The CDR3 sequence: CASSLPDREGSYGYTF. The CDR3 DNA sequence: TGTGCCAGCAGCTTACCCGACAGGGAGGGAAGCTATGGCTACACCTTC.

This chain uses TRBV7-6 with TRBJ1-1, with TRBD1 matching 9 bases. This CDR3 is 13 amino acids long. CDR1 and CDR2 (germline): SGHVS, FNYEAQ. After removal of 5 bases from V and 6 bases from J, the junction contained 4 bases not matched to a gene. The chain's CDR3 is CASSVDRGAEAFF. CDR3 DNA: TGTGCCAGCAGCGTGGACAGGGGAGCTGAAGCTTTCTTT.

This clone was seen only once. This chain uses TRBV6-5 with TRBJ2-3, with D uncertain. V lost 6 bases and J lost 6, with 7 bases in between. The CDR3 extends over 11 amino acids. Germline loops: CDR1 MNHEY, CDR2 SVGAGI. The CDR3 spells CASRELDTQYF. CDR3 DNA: TGTGCCAGCAGGGAGCTCGATACGCAGTATTTT.

The CDR3 DNA is TGTGCCAGCAGCTTAAGTAGGGGAACCGGGGAGCTGTTTTTT. Residues: CASSLSRGTGELFF. V and J are TRBV7-3 and TRBJ2-2; D might be TRBD1 (5 bases). The germline V gene has CDR1 SGHTA and CDR2 FQGTGA. The length of the CDR3 is 14 residues. Deletions cut 1 base from V and 5 bases from J, with 8 bases between. The complete variable domain, with remaining parts taken from reference TRBV7-3 and TRBJ2-2, reads GAGVSQTPSNKVTEKGKYVELRCDPISGHTALYWYRQSLGQGPEFLIYFQGTGAADDSGLPNDRFFAVRPEGSVSTLKIQRTERGDSAVYLCASSLSRGTGELFFGEGSRLTVL.

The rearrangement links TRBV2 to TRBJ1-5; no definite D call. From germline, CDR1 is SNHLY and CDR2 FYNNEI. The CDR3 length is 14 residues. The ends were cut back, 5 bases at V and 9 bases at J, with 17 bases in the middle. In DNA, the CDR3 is TGTGCCAGCAGTTCCCCGACGGGGAGTGGGCCCCAGCATTTT. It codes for CASSSPTGSGPQHF.

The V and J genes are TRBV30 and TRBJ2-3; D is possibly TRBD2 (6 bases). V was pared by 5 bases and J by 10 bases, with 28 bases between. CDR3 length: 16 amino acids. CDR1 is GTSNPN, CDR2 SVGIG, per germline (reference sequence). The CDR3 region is CAWAGASYARPGAQYF. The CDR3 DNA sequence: TGTGCCTGGGCTGGGGCTTCCTACGCCCGACCGGGAGCGCAGTATTTT.

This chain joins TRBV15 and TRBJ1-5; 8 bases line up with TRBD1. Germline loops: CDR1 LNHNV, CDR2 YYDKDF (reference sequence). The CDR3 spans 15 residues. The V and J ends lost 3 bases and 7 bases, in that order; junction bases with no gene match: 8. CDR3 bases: TGTGCCACCAGCAGGGCGACGACAGGGGAACAGCCCCAGCATTTT. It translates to CATSRATTGEQPQHF. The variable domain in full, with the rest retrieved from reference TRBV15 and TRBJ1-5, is DAMVIQNPRYQVTQFGKPVTLSCSQTLNHNVMYWYQQKSSQAPKLLFHYYDKDFNNEADTPDNFQSRRPNTSFCFLDIRSPGLGDTAMYLCATSRATTGEQPQHFGDGTRLSIL.